This T cell receptor beta chain stems from a study of blood T cell repertoires in COVID-19. About the study: Samples representing acute and convalescent COVID-19 were sourced from the United States, Italy and Spain.

In the source study's methods: Amplification of reference gene primers was used by the study to estimate nucleated cell counts. Assay: immunoSEQ multiplex PCR; the TCRdb copy retains only in-frame clones and omits some. That table supplies the V and J calls and clone size; D and trimming were determined from the DNA. The table has fewer than 350,000 clones, nearly 90% seen once. The germline CDR1 and CDR2 sequences are SEHNR and FQNEAQ (reference sequence). The CDR3 is made up of 16 amino acids. V shed 5 bases, J shed 1 base, and the junction held 9 bases outside the gene matches. Assignment of participants to cohorts was predicated upon participant-reported clinical history.

This rearrangement joins TRBV7-9 to TRBJ1-1; 8 positions agree with TRBD1. Sequencing was carried out using PBMCs or T cells enriched from blood (not recorded which). This receptor was identified in a woman aged 25 to 39 who had recovered from COVID-19. The CDR3 DNA reads TGTGCCAGCAGCCCTACTCAGGGGGCTGGGAACACTGAAGCTTTCTTT. It codes for CASSPTQGAGNTEAFF.